This TCR beta chain came from a study of blood T cells in healthy people across ages. Regarding the study as a whole: Roughly linear age-related decline in beta diversity appeared, significant by age about 40.

This clonotype occurred a few times. Its antigen remains unknown. This CDR3 comprises 14 residues. The V gene's germline CDR1 is MDHEN and CDR2 SYDVKM. With 2 bases removed from V and 5 bases from J, the gap between germline ends came to 12 bases. Primed by a sample-barcoded 5' primer and a J-beta primer mix, a second PCR proceeded for 7 to 11 cycles. TCRdb re-called the 5' RACE reads through MiXCR, storing one row per CDR3 protein. The sample has about 670,000 distinct CDR3 sequences, 40% to 65% seen once. The source material was blood. The sequence was obtained from a woman at least 80 years old in good health. V usage is TRBV28 and J usage is TRBJ1-2; TRBD1 might be the D (5 bases). DNA for the CDR3: TGTGCCAGCAGTTTACCTTTCGACAGATATGGCTACACCTTC. Translated, it gives CASSLPFDRYGYTF.